The source of this T cell receptor (beta chain) is a study of cytomegalovirus exposure and HLA in healthy donors. Whole-study findings and limits: Sequencing probably produced one cluster of sequence variants that were highly shared. At a 0.05 false discovery rate, a later analysis found some 17,000 TCR beta sequences to be associated with HLA alleles. As confirmed in vitro, three CMV-associated chains were specific for CMV antigens.

Comments on this clone: What it recognizes is unknown.

V was trimmed by 2 bases and J by 2 bases, leaving 13 bases between them. The germline gives CDR1 MGHRA, CDR2 YSYEKL. This CDR3 comprises 15 residues. Primers: 60 Vbeta forward and 13 Jbeta reverse. TCRdb's table, derived via immunoSEQ multiplex PCR, lists solely in-frame clones and lacks some. Among around 110,000 clones listed, 81% were seen once. The sequenced sample consisted of PBMCs. The chain couples TRBV4-1 to TRBJ2-7; D is ambiguous. The clonotype was recovered from a young woman in good health and CMV-seronegative. The CDR3 DNA is TGCGCCAGCAGCCAAACCGCTGGCGGTGCCTACGAGCAGTACTTC. It encodes CASSQTAGGAYEQYF.